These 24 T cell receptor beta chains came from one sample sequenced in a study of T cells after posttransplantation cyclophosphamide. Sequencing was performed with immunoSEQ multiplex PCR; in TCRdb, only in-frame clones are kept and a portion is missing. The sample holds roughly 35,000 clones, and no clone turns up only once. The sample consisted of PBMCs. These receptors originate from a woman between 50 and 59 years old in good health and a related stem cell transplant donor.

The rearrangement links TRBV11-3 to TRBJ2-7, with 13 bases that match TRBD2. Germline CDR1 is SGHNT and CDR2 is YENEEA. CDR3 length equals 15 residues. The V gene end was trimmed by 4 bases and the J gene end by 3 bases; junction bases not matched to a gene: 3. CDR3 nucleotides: TGTGCCAGCAGCTCATGGACTAGCGGGAGCTACGAGCAGTACTTC. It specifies CASSSWTSGSYEQYF.

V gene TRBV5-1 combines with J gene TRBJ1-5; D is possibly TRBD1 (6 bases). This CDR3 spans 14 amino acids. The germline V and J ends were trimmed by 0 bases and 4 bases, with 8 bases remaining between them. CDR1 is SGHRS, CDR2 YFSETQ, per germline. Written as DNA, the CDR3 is TGCGCCAGCAGCTTGGAGGGGGTAAATCAGCCCCAGCATTTT. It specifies CASSLEGVNQPQHF.

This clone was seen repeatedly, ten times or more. DNA for the CDR3: TGTGCCAGCAGCTTAGCACCAACCCAGGGGAACGAGCAGTACTTC. Amino acid sequence: CASSLAPTQGNEQYF. This chain joins TRBV11-2 and TRBJ2-7, with TRBD1 as a possible D gene (6 bases). V was shortened by 1 base and J by 5 bases, with 15 bases between the two germline ends. The CDR3 spans 15 residues. The V gene's germline CDR1 is SGHAT and CDR2 FQNNGV.

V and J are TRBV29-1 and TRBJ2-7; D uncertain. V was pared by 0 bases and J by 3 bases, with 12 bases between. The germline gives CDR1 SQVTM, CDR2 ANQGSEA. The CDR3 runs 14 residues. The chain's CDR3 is CSVEDLEVNYEQYF. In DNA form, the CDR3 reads TGCAGCGTTGAAGATCTAGAGGTAAACTACGAGCAGTACTTC.

The CDR3 sequence is CASTRTSGKGVQETQYF. The CDR3 region has the DNA TGTGCCAGCACCCGGACTAGCGGGAAAGGGGTCCAAGAGACCCAGTACTTC. The V and J genes are TRBV6-2 or TRBV6-3 and TRBJ2-5; 12 bases map to TRBD2. The CDR3 sequence is 17 residues long. Trimming removed 7 bases from V and 1 base from J; junction bases left unmatched: 10. Germline lookup yields CDR1 MNHEY and CDR2 SVGEGT.

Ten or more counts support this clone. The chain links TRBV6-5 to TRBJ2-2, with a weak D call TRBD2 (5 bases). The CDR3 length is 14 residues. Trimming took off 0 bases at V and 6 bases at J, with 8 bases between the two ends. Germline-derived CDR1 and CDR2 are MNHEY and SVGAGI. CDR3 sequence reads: CASSYSIGAGELFF. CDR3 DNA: TGTGCCAGCAGTTACTCGATCGGGGCCGGGGAGCTGTTTTTT.

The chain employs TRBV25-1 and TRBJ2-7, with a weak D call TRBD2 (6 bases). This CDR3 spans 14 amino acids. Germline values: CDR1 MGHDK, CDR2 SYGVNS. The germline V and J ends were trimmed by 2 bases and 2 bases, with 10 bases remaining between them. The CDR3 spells CASSEVAAPYEQYF. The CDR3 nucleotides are TGTGCCAGCAGTGAAGTAGCGGCCCCCTACGAGCAGTACTTC.

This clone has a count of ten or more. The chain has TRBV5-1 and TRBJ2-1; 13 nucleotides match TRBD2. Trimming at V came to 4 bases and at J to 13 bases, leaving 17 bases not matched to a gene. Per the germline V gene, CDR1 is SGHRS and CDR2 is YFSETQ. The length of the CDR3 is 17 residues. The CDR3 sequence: CASSLRTSGSYRNGQFF. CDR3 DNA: TGCGCCAGCAGCCTCAGGACTAGCGGGAGTTACAGGAATGGACAGTTCTTC.

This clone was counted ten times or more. The CDR3 is CASSYSILDPYEQYF. The CDR3 DNA is TGTGCCAGCAGTTACTCGATACTAGACCCCTACGAGCAGTACTTC. The chain recombines TRBV6-5 with TRBJ2-7; maybe TRBD2 (5 bases). Germline V gene data show CDR1 as MNHEY and CDR2 as SVGAGI. This CDR3 has 15 amino acids. With 0 bases removed from V and 2 bases from J, the gap between germline ends came to 11 bases.

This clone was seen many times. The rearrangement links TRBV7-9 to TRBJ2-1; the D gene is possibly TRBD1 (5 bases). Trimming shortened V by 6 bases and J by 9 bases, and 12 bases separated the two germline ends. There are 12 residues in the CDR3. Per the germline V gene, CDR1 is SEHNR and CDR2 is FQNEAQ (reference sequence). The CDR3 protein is CASSRTGAEQFF. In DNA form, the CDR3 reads TGTGCCAGCAGTAGAACAGGTGCTGAGCAGTTCTTC. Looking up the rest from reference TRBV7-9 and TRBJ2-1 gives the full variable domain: DTGVSQNPRHKITKRGQNVTFRCDPISEHNRLYWYRQTLGQGPEFLTYFQNEAQLEKSRLLSDRFSAERPKGSFSTLEIQRTEQGDSAMYLCASSRTGAEQFFGPGTRLTVL.

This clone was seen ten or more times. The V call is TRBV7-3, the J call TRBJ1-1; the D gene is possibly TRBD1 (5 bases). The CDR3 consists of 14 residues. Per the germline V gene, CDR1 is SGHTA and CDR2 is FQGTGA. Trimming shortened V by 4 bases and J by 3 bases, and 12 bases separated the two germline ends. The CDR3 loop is CASSSRQRDTEAFF. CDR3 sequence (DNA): TGTGCCAGCAGCTCCCGACAGCGTGACACTGAAGCTTTCTTT.

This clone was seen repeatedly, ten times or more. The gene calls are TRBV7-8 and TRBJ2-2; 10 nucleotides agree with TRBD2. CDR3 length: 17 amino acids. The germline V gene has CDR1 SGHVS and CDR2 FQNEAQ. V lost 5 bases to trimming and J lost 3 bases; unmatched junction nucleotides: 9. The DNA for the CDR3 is TGTGCCAGCAGCCTGCTAGCGGGAGCAAGTGACACCGGGGAGCTGTTTTTT. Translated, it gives CASSLLAGASDTGELFF.

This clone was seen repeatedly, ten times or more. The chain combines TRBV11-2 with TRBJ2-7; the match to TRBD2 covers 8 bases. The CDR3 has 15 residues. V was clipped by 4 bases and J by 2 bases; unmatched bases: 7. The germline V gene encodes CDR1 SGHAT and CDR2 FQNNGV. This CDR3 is CASSSSGGFAYEQYF. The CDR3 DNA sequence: TGTGCCAGCAGCTCGAGCGGGGGTTTTGCCTACGAGCAGTACTTC.

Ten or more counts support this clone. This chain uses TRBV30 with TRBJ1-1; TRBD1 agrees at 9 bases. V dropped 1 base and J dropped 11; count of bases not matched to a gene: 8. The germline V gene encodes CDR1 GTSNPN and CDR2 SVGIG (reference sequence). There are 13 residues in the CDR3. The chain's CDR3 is CAWSGLGQGLAFF. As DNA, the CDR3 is TGTGCCTGGAGTGGCCTCGGACAGGGGCTGGCTTTCTTT.

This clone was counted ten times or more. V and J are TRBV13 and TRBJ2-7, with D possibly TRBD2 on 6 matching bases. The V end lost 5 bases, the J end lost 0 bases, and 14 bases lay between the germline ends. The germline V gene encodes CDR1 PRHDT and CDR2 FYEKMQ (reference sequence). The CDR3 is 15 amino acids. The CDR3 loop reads CASSLGGRPSYEQYF. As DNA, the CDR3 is TGTGCCAGCAGCCTTGGGGGGAGACCCTCCTACGAGCAGTACTTC.

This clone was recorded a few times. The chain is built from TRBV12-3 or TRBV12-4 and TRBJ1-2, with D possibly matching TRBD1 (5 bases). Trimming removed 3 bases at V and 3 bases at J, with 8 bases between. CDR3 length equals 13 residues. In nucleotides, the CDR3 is TGTGCCAGCAGTTTGGTCAGGGACTATGGCTACACCTTC. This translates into CASSLVRDYGYTF.

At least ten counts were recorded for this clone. The CDR3 DNA reads TGTGCCAGCAGCTTAACCCATACTACAATTGTGGAGCAGTTCTTC. It translates to CASSLTHTTIVEQFF. The V gene is TRBV7-3, the J gene TRBJ2-1; D gene unclear. Trimming took off 0 bases at V and 10 bases at J, with 16 bases between the two ends. The CDR3 is 15 amino acids. CDR1 and CDR2 (germline): SGHTA, FQGTGA.

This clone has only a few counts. CDR3 bases: TGTGCCTGGAGTCCTCTAGCGGGAGTCGGGGATACGCAGTATTTT. Residues: CAWSPLAGVGDTQYF. The chain recombines TRBV30 with TRBJ2-3, with 10 bases lining up with TRBD2. Per the germline V gene, CDR1 is GTSNPN and CDR2 is SVGIG (reference sequence). The CDR3 spans 15 residues. The V gene end was trimmed by 2 bases and the J gene end by 6 bases; junction bases not matched to a gene: 8.

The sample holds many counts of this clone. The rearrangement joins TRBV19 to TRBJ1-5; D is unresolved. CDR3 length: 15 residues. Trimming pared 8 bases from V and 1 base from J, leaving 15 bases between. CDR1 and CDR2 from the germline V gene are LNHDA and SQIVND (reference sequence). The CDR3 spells CASWASFLSNQPQHF. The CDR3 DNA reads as TGTGCCAGTTGGGCCAGCTTTTTGAGCAATCAGCCCCAGCATTTT.

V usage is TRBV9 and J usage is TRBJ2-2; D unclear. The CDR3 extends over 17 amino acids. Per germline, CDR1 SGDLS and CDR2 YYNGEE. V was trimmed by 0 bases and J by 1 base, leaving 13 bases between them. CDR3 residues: CASSVVPLRWNTGELFF. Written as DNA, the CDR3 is TGTGCCAGCAGCGTAGTACCCCTTAGATGGAACACCGGGGAGCTGTTTTTT.

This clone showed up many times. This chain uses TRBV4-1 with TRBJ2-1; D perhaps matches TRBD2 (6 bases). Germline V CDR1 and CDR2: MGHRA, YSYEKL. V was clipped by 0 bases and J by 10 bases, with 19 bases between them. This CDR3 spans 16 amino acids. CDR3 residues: CASSQDFYASRGEQFF. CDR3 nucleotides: TGCGCCAGCAGCCAAGATTTCTATGCCTCCCGGGGGGAGCAGTTCTTC.

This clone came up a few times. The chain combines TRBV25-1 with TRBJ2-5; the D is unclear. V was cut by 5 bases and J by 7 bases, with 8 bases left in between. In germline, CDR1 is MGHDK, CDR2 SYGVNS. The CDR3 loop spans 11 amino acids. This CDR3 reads CASSPLGTQYF. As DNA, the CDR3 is TGTGCCAGCAGTCCCCTCGGGACCCAGTACTTC.

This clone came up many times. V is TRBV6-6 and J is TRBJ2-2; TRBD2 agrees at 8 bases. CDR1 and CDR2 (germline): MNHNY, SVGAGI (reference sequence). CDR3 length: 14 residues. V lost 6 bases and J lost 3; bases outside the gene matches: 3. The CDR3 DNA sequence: TGTGCCAGCAGGGGCGGGGGGTACACCGGGGAGCTGTTTTTT. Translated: CASRGGGYTGELFF.

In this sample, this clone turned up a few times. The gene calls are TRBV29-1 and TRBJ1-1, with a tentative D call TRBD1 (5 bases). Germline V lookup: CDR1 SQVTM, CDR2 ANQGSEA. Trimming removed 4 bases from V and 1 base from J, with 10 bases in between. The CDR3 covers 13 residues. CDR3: CSVGKGENTEAFF. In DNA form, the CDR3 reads TGCAGCGTTGGGAAAGGGGAGAACACTGAAGCTTTCTTT.